The TCR beta chain under discussion was sequenced for a study of CD8 T cells in Susac syndrome. The CDR3 consists of 14 residues. Germline CDR1 is SGHRS and CDR2 is YFSETQ. After extraction with the RNeasy kit, roughly 0.45 to 1 ug of the RNA was reverse transcribed using random hexamers. TCRdb itself ran the immunoSEQ multiplex PCR reads through MiXCR, one entry per CDR3 protein. The top ten clones hold over 0.12% of a sample with about 120,000 distinct CDR3 sequences, around 90% of them seen once. A note on this clonotype: Sequence at one end of the junction differs from germline and may be a read error.

Negative isolation yielded the CD8+ and CD4+ T cells, while FACS enriched the TEMRA cells. Sequenced material: CD4+ T cells from PBMCs. The receptor's source is a human donor in good health. The J gene is TRBJ2-7, the V gene TRBV5-1, with D tentatively TRBD1 (6 bases). As DNA, the CDR3 is TGCGCCAGCAGCGAGAATTTAGACAGGTACGCGCAGTACTTC. It specifies CASSENLDRYAQYF.